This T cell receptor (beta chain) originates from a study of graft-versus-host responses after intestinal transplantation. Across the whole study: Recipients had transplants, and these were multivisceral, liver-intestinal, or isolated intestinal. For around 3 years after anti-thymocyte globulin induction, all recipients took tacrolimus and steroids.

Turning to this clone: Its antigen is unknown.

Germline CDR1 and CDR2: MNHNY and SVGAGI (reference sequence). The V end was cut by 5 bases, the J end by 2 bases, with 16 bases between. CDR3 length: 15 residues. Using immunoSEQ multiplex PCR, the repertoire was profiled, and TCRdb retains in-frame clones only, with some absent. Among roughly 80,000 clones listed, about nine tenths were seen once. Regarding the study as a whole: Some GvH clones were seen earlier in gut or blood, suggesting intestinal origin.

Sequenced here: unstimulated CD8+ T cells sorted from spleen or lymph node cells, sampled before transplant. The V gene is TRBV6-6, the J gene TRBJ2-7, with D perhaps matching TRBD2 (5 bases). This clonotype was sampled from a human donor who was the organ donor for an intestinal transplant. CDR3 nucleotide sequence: TGTGCCAGCAGTCTGGCGGCCGGGGAAGCCTACGAGCAGTACTTC. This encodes CASSLAAGEAYEQYF.